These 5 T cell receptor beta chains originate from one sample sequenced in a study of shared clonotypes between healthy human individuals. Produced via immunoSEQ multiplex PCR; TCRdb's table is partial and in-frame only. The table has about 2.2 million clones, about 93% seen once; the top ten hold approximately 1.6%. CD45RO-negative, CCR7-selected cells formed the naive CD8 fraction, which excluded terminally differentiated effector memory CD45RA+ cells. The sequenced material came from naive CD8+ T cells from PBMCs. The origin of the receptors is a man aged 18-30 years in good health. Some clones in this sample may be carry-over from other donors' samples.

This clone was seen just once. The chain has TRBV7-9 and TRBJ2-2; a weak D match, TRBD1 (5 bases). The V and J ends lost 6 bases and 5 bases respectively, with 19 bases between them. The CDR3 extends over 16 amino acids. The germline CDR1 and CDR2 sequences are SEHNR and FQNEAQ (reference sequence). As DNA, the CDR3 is TGTGCCAGCAGTCCAATTGACAGTAGGTTGACCGGGGAGCTGTTTTTT. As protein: CASSPIDSRLTGELFF.

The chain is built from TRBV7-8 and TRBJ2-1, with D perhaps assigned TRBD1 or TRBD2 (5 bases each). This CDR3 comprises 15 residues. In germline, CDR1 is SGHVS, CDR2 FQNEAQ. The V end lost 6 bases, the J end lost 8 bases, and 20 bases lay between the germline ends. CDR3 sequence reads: CASRHIPRDRDEQFF. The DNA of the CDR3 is TGTGCCAGCAGGCATATACCCCGGGACCGGGATGAGCAGTTCTTC.

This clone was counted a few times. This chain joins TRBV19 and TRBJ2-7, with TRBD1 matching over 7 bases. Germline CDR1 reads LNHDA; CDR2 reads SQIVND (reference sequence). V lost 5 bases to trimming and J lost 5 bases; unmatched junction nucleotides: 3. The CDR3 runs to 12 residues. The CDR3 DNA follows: TGTGCCAGTAGTGACAGGGTAAACGAGCAGTACTTC. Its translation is CASSDRVNEQYF.

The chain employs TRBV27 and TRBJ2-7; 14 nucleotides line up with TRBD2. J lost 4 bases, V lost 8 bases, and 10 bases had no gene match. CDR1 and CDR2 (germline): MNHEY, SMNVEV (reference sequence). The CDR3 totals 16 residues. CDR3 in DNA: TGTGCCAGCGGCACCCCGGGACTAGCGGGGGTTTACGAGCAGTACTTC. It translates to CASGTPGLAGVYEQYF.

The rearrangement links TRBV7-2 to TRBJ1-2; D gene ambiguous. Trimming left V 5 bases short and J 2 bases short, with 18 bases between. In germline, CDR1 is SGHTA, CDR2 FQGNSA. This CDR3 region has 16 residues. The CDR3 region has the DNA TGTGCCAGCAGCGAACGGCCGGGCAGTACCAACTATGGCTACACCTTC. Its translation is CASSERPGSTNYGYTF.